Here is one T cell receptor beta chain with its context. The sample belongs to a study of shared clonotypes between healthy human individuals. Study-wide context: Contributing individuals were a couple of females and three males aged 18 to 49. CD4 naive cells filled three plates per donor, CD4 memory three, CD8 naive two and CD8 memory one.

CDR1 and CDR2 from the germline V gene are GTSNPN and SVGIG (reference sequence). The CDR3 covers 14 residues. V was cut by 3 bases and J by 2 bases, with 13 bases left in between. As processed by the authors: ImmunoSEQ junction-only sequences lacked quality scores, so their filtering differed. Sequencing was performed with immunoSEQ multiplex PCR; in TCRdb, only in-frame clones are kept and a portion is missing. That table supplies the V and J calls and clone size; D and trimming were determined from the DNA. This table has around 2,000,000 clones, 85% to 95% appearing once. Naive CD8 cells lacked CD45RO, underwent positive selection for CCR7 and left out terminally differentiated effector memory CD45RA+ cells. Donors comprised healthy HIV-negative adults lacking recent acute infections or vaccinations.

Sequenced: naive CD8+ T cells from PBMCs. The rearrangement joins TRBV30 to TRBJ2-5; D is perhaps TRBD2 (6 bases). The clonotype originates from a young man in good health. Some clones in this sample may be carry-over from other donors' samples. The chain's CDR3 is CAWRVRGIQETQYF. The CDR3 DNA reads TGTGCCTGGAGGGTTCGGGGGATACAAGAGACCCAGTACTTC.